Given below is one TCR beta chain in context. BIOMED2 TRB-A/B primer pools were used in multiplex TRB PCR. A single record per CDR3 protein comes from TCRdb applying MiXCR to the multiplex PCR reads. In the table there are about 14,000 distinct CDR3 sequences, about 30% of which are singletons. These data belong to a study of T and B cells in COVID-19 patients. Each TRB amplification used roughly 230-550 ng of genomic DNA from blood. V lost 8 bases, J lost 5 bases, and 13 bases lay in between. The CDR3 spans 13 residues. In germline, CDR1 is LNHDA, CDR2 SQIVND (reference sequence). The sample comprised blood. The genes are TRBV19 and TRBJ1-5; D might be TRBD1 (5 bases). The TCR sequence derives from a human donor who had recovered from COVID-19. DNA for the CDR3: TGTGCCAGTGGCTGGAGGGACGATCAGCCCCAGCATTTT. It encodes CASGWRDDQPQHF.